One sample yielded the 24 T cell receptor beta chains listed below, sequenced in a study of cytomegalovirus exposure and HLA in healthy donors. Both 60 Vbeta primers and 13 Jbeta primers went into the PCR. The data were produced by immunoSEQ multiplex PCR, yet TCRdb's version contains in-frame clones alone and is incomplete. Of roughly 80,000 clones listed, roughly 82% are singletons. Specimen: PBMCs. Receptors originate from a male donor in good health and CMV-seropositive.

This chain joins TRBV27 and TRBJ1-5; 8 bases are a match to TRBD1. The germline V gene encodes CDR1 MNHEY and CDR2 SMNVEV (reference sequence). J gave up 8 bases and V 5 bases, and 11 bases lay outside the gene matches. CDR3 size: 15 residues. DNA of the CDR3: TGTGCCAGCAGTCGTACAGGGGGGATTGTGGAGCCCCAGCATTTT. Translated: CASSRTGGIVEPQHF.

V and J are TRBV5-1 and TRBJ1-4; 9 bases are shared with TRBD1. V shed 2 bases, J shed 6 bases, and the junction held 2 bases outside the gene matches. Germline-derived CDR1 and CDR2 are SGHRS and YFSETQ. CDR3 size: 14 residues. The DNA of the CDR3 is TGCGCCAGCAGCTTTAGACAGGGGGATGAAAAACTGTTTTTT. It specifies CASSFRQGDEKLFF.

This chain connects TRBV6-1 to TRBJ2-7, with D possibly being TRBD1 (8 bases). Per germline, CDR1 MNHNS and CDR2 SASEGT. There are 14 residues in the CDR3. The V end lost 7 bases, the J end lost 2 bases, and 15 bases lay between the germline ends. The CDR3 sequence is CASTRQGRAYEQYF. The DNA for the CDR3 is TGTGCCAGCACCAGACAGGGGAGGGCCTACGAGCAGTACTTC.

V gene TRBV18 combines with J gene TRBJ2-5; D gene unclear. The CDR3 is made up of 14 amino acids. The germline V gene encodes CDR1 KGHSH and CDR2 LQKENI. With 1 base removed from V and 4 bases from J, the gap between germline ends came to 10 bases. The CDR3 coding sequence is TGTGCCAGCTCACCACGAGGTAGTATAGAGACCCAGTACTTC. Protein product: CASSPRGSIETQYF.

This clone was detected a few times. The rearrangement links TRBV11-1 to TRBJ2-3; 10 bases fit TRBD2. This CDR3 has 15 residues. Germline V lookup: CDR1 SGHAT, CDR2 FQDESV (reference sequence). The J segment lost 1 base and the V segment lost 5 bases, leaving 3 bases of the junction unmatched. The DNA of the CDR3 is TGTGCCAGCAGCGTCCTAGCGGGGGGCACAGATACGCAGTATTTT. Protein: CASSVLAGGTDTQYF.

This clone was counted a single time. The genes are TRBV18 and TRBJ2-7; 9 nucleotides agree with TRBD2. The ends lost 0 bases at V and 4 bases at J; junction bases unmatched: 4. The CDR3 is made up of 15 amino acids. Germline V gene data show CDR1 as KGHSH and CDR2 as LQKENI. The CDR3 loop is CASSPPLAGRYEQYF. The CDR3 bases are TGTGCCAGCTCACCACCCCTAGCGGGAAGGTACGAGCAGTACTTC.

The V call is TRBV21-1, the J call TRBJ2-5; the table's TRBD2 call for D was not verified on the DNA. The tail of the sequence fits TRBJ2-7 better, so the J call may be wrong. TRBV21-1 is classified as a pseudogene. CDR3 size: 12 residues. For the CDR3, the DNA is TGTGCCAGCACGCTAGCGCCTTACGAGCAGTACTTC. This sequence encodes CASTLAPYEQYF.

The J gene is TRBJ2-7, the V gene TRBV10-1; 9 nucleotides align to TRBD2. Looked up from germline, CDR1 is WNHNN and CDR2 is SYGVQD (reference sequence). There are 15 residues in the CDR3. V trimming: 6 bases; J trimming: 7 bases; junction bases outside the gene matches: 13. CDR3 nucleotide sequence: TGCGCCAGCAGCGTCAGGGCGGGAGGGCCGCATGAGCAGTACTTC. Its translation is CASSVRAGGPHEQYF.

V gene TRBV7-6 combines with J gene TRBJ2-7; 8 bases are a match to TRBD1. Germline values: CDR1 SGHVS, CDR2 FNYEAQ. The V and J ends lost 0 bases and 2 bases, in that order; junction bases with no gene match: 6. This CDR3 has 16 residues. CDR3: CASSLAPTGAAYEQYF. CDR3 DNA: TGTGCCAGCAGCTTAGCTCCGACAGGGGCCGCCTACGAGCAGTACTTC.

As to this clone: One junction end does not reproduce the germline sequence, and a read error may be involved. V is TRBV7-9 and J is TRBJ2-5; TRBD2 matches at 8 bases. Germline V gives CDR1 SEHNR, CDR2 FQNEAQ (reference sequence). This CDR3 contains 16 residues. The CDR3 is CSSSQRPGTSFETQYF. CDR3 in DNA: TGTTCCAGCAGCCAACGCCCCGGGACTAGTTTCGAGACCCAGTACTTC.

This clone came up once. The rearrangement joins TRBV28 to TRBJ1-6; tentative D call: TRBD1 (5 bases). In germline, CDR1 is MDHEN, CDR2 SYDVKM. This CDR3 region has 12 residues. The ends were cut back, 6 bases at V and 10 bases at J, with 10 bases in the middle. CDR3 amino acids: CASRQERSPLHF. The CDR3 bases are TGTGCCAGCAGACAGGAACGCTCACCCCTCCACTTT.

The V call is TRBV7-9, the J call TRBJ2-1, with TRBD2 matching over 8 bases. Germline values: CDR1 SEHNR, CDR2 FQNEAQ (reference sequence). V dropped 1 base and J dropped 9; count of bases not matched to a gene: 8. This CDR3 is 15 amino acids long. The CDR3 reads CASSLGRTSPVEQFF. The CDR3 nucleotides read TGTGCCAGCAGCTTAGGAAGGACTAGCCCTGTTGAGCAGTTCTTC.

By share of the sample, this clone is medium-sized (0.01 to 0.1%). CDR3 DNA sequence: TGTGCCAGTAGGACATCTGGGTCTTACGAGCAGTACTTC. It yields the protein CASRTSGSYEQYF. This chain links TRBV19 with TRBJ2-7; no clear D. This CDR3 has 13 amino acids. Germline CDR1 reads LNHDA; CDR2 reads SQIVND (reference sequence). V lost 6 bases, J lost 4 bases, and 13 bases lay in between.

The genes are TRBV5-1 and TRBJ2-1; D unresolved. Deletions cut 0 bases from V and 6 bases from J, with 10 bases between. The CDR3 sequence is 14 residues long. Germline CDR1 reads SGHRS; CDR2 reads YFSETQ. The CDR3, as DNA: TGCGCCAGCAGCTTGGCTGACGGAGCCAATGAGCAGTTCTTC. The encoded protein is CASSLADGANEQFF.

V and J are TRBV6-1 and TRBJ2-2; 9 positions agree with TRBD1. The CDR3 extends over 14 amino acids. Unmatched junction bases numbered 1, after V lost 6 bases and J lost 2 bases. Germline V gene sequence: CDR1 MNHNS, CDR2 SASEGT. In nucleotides, the CDR3 is TGTGCCAGCAGGGGACAGGGCAACACCGGGGAGCTGTTTTTT. Residues: CASRGQGNTGELFF.

The gene calls are TRBV7-3 and TRBJ2-2; D is unresolved. The CDR3 is made up of 15 amino acids. V was cut by 3 bases and J by 0 bases, with 8 bases left in between. From germline, CDR1 is SGHTA and CDR2 FQGTGA. CDR3 protein: CASSLGRSNTGELFF. DNA for the CDR3: TGTGCCAGCAGCTTGGGCAGATCGAACACCGGGGAGCTGTTTTTT. Based on the CDR3 plus reference TRBV7-3 and TRBJ2-2, the full variable domain is GAGVSQTPSNKVTEKGKYVELRCDPISGHTALYWYRQSLGQGPEFLIYFQGTGAADDSGLPNDRFFAVRPEGSVSTLKIQRTERGDSAVYLCASSLGRSNTGELFFGEGSRLTVL.

The chain joins TRBV5-1 to TRBJ2-7, with 9 bases matching TRBD2. The length of the CDR3 is 16 residues. Germline values: CDR1 SGHRS, CDR2 YFSETQ. Germline trimming cut 4 bases from V and 6 bases from J; bases unmatched to any gene: 14. CDR3 sequence: CASSPLAGEPACEQYF. The CDR3 nucleotides are TGCGCCAGCAGCCCCTTAGCGGGGGAGCCCGCTTGCGAGCAGTACTTC. Looking up the rest from reference TRBV5-1 and TRBJ2-7 gives the full variable domain: KAGVTQTPRYLIKTRGQQVTLSCSPISGHRSVSWYQQTPGQGLQFLFEYFSETQRNKGNFPGRFSGRQFSNSRSEMNVSTLELGDSALYLCASSPLAGEPACEQYFGPGTRLTVT.

The gene calls are TRBV29-1 and TRBJ2-1; 7 nucleotides match TRBD1. The germline V gene encodes CDR1 SQVTM and CDR2 ANQGSEA. With 7 bases clipped from V and 6 bases from J, the junction kept 12 bases outside the gene matches. This CDR3 has 14 amino acids. CDR3 nucleotides: TGCAGCGGCGCGGCCAGGGGGAGTAGCAATGAGCAGTTCTTC. Amino acids: CSGAARGSSNEQFF.

CDR3 sequence: CASSADRTEAFF. The CDR3 DNA reads as TGCGCCAGCAGCGCGGACAGAACTGAAGCTTTCTTT. The chain combines TRBV5-1 with TRBJ1-1, with a tentative D call TRBD1 (6 bases). Per the germline V gene, CDR1 is SGHRS and CDR2 is YFSETQ. V was pared by 4 bases and J by 5 bases, with 9 bases between. This CDR3 contains 12 residues.

This clone turned up a few times. The CDR3 is CASSPRTGNYGYTF. CDR3 DNA sequence: TGTGCCAGCAGTCCCCGGACAGGAAACTATGGCTACACCTTC. The rearrangement uses TRBV2 and TRBJ1-2, with 7 bases fitting TRBD1. Germline loops: CDR1 SNHLY, CDR2 FYNNEI. V lost 5 bases and J lost 2; bases outside the gene matches: 5. The CDR3 is 14 residues long.

In this sample, this clone turned up a few times. J is TRBJ2-7 and V is TRBV6-5; TRBD1 matches at 9 bases. From germline, CDR1 is MNHEY and CDR2 SVGAGI. The trim removed 0 bases at V and 3 bases at J, leaving 3 bases unmatched. The CDR3 covers 15 residues. The CDR3 DNA is TGTGCCAGCAGTTACTCCGGGACAGGGCACTACGAGCAGTACTTC. Translation: CASSYSGTGHYEQYF.

V and J are TRBV5-1 and TRBJ2-1; D unresolved. CDR3 length: 12 residues. Per germline, CDR1 SGHRS and CDR2 YFSETQ. Trimming took off 0 bases at V and 9 bases at J, with 7 bases between the two ends. The CDR3 bases are TGCGCCAGCAGCTTGGAGCGAGGTGAGCAGTTCTTC. Amino acid sequence: CASSLERGEQFF.

The rearrangement links TRBV19 to TRBJ1-2; weak D call: TRBD1 (6 bases). Germline-derived CDR1 and CDR2 are LNHDA and SQIVND (reference sequence). The CDR3 sequence is 15 residues long. Trimming took 3 bases from V and 4 from J, leaving 15 bases between them. The chain's CDR3 is CASSMIQGKGYGYTF. The CDR3 bases are TGTGCCAGTAGTATGATACAGGGAAAAGGCTATGGCTACACCTTC.

This clone came up a few times. The chain is built from TRBV9 and TRBJ2-7; TRBD2 matches 15 bases. CDR3 length equals 16 residues. Trimming at V came to 3 bases and at J to 5 bases, leaving 6 bases not matched to a gene. Germline V CDR1 and CDR2: SGDLS, YYNGEE. The CDR3 region is CASSEGTSGRIDEQYF. The CDR3 coding sequence is TGTGCCAGCAGCGAGGGGACTAGCGGGAGGATCGACGAGCAGTACTTC.